The 27 T cell receptor beta chains listed next were all sequenced from one sample in a study of shared clonotypes between healthy human individuals. Only in-frame clones appear in the TCRdb table, and some are missing; sequencing was by immunoSEQ multiplex PCR. The sample includes approximately 1.4 million clones, 95% to 99% seen only once; the top ten take about 0.42%. The sequencing sample was made of naive CD4+ T cells sorted from blood. Specified subset: CD45RA+ positively selected. All receptors come from a man between 25 and 39 years old in good health.

The chain combines TRBV15 with TRBJ2-5, with D possibly matching TRBD1 (5 bases). Germline-derived CDR1 and CDR2 are LNHNV and YYDKDF (reference sequence). V gave up 5 bases and J gave up 3 bases, with 16 bases separating them. The CDR3 extends over 15 amino acids. Here the CDR3 reads CATSENPTGKETQYF. The DNA for the CDR3 is TGTGCCACCAGCGAGAACCCAACAGGAAAAGAGACCCAGTACTTC.

In its sample, this clone was seen once. V is TRBV19 and J is TRBJ2-1, with 9 positions matching TRBD2. In germline, CDR1 is LNHDA, CDR2 SQIVND (reference sequence). V trimming: 5 bases; J trimming: 7 bases; junction bases outside the gene matches: 3. The CDR3 covers 13 residues. DNA for the CDR3: TGTGCCAGTAGTCCCCTAGCGGGGAATGAGCAGTTCTTC. It yields the protein CASSPLAGNEQFF. Combining the CDR3 with reference TRBV19 and TRBJ2-1 gives the whole variable domain DGGITQSPKYLFRKEGQNVTLSCEQNLNHDAMYWYRQDPGQGLRLIYYSQIVNDFQKGDIAEGYSVSREKKESFPLTVTSAQKNPTAFYLCASSPLAGNEQFFGPGTRLTVL.

The chain uses TRBV19 and TRBJ2-2; 8 bases agree with TRBD1. The CDR3 length is 15 residues. Unmatched junction bases numbered 5, after V lost 5 bases and J lost 3 bases. Germline V gives CDR1 LNHDA, CDR2 SQIVND (reference sequence). The CDR3 DNA reads TGTGCCAGTAGTGTGGACAGGGCGGACACCGGGGAGCTGTTTTTT. Encoded protein: CASSVDRADTGELFF. The entire variable domain, with the rest obtained from reference TRBV19 and TRBJ2-2, is as follows: DGGITQSPKYLFRKEGQNVTLSCEQNLNHDAMYWYRQDPGQGLRLIYYSQIVNDFQKGDIAEGYSVSREKKESFPLTVTSAQKNPTAFYLCASSVDRADTGELFFGEGSRLTVL.

This clone appeared a single time. The genes are TRBV6-5 and TRBJ1-4; weak D call: TRBD1 (6 bases). The V gene's germline CDR1 is MNHEY and CDR2 SVGAGI. V was trimmed by 5 bases and J by 13 bases, leaving 17 bases between them. The CDR3 length is 13 residues. The CDR3 DNA reads as TGTGCCAGCAGTGTCCCGGGGGGGCGAAGACTGTTTTTT. Translating it yields CASSVPGGRRLFF.

This chain joins TRBV2 and TRBJ1-1, with D perhaps TRBD1 (6 bases). With 6 bases removed from V and 1 base from J, the gap between germline ends came to 12 bases. This CDR3 has 14 amino acids. Germline-derived CDR1 and CDR2 are SNHLY and FYNNEI. CDR3 region: CASSADRRNTEAFF. As DNA, the CDR3 is TGTGCCAGCAGCGCCGACAGGAGGAACACTGAAGCTTTCTTT.

Comment on this clone: Other DNA sequences in the sample encode the same CDR3. The V call is TRBV5-4, the J call TRBJ1-2; 9 bases agree with TRBD1. Germline lookup yields CDR1 SGHNT and CDR2 YYREEE (reference sequence). CDR3 length: 14 residues. The V gene end was trimmed by 1 base and the J gene end by 8 bases; junction bases not matched to a gene: 6. CDR3: CASSLPGQGYGYTF. CDR3 bases: TGTGCCAGCAGCTTGCCGGGACAGGGTTACGGCTACACCTTC. The full variable domain, rest sourced from reference TRBV5-4 and TRBJ1-2, is ETGVTQSPTHLIKTRGQQVTLRCSSQSGHNTVSWYQQALGQGPQFIFQYYREEENGRGNFPPRFSGLQFPNYSSELNVNALELDDSALYLCASSLPGQGYGYTFGSGTRLTVV.

V is TRBV11-2 and J is TRBJ2-1, with TRBD2 matching over 8 bases. Germline V gene lookup returns CDR1 SGHAT and CDR2 FQNNGV. There are 19 residues in the CDR3. V lost 5 bases, J lost 3 bases, and 18 bases stayed unmatched. The CDR3 DNA follows: TGTGCCAGCAGCCCGGGAGGTTTCGCGGGAGGTCGTAACTACAATGAGCAGTTCTTC. Encoded protein: CASSPGGFAGGRNYNEQFF. The entire variable domain, with the rest obtained from reference TRBV11-2 and TRBJ2-1, is as follows: EAGVAQSPRYKIIEKRQSVAFWCNPISGHATLYWYQQILGQGPKLLIQFQNNGVVDDSQLPKDRFSAERLKGVDSTLKIQPAKLEDSAVYLCASSPGGFAGGRNYNEQFFGPGTRLTVL.

V and J are TRBV11-3 and TRBJ2-1, with TRBD1 matching over 7 bases. The CDR3 has 15 residues. CDR1 is SGHNT, CDR2 YENEEA, per germline. Trimming at V came to 4 bases and at J to 1 base, leaving 4 bases not matched to a gene. Written as DNA, the CDR3 is TGTGCCAGCAGCTCAGGGGGATCGTCCTACAATGAGCAGTTCTTC. Translated: CASSSGGSSYNEQFF.

Remarks on this clone: Mismatch with germline at one junction end may stem from a read error. The chain employs TRBV7-7 and TRBJ2-2; D is ambiguous. Germline CDR1 is SSHAT and CDR2 is FNYEAQ (reference sequence). The CDR3 is 15 residues long. CDR3 region: CASSLGPDTTGELFF. The CDR3 nucleotides read TGTGCTAGCAGCTTAGGCCCTGACACTACCGGGGAGCTGTTTTTT.

This chain joins TRBV6-5 and TRBJ2-7, with a weak D call TRBD2 (6 bases). V lost 2 bases and J lost 2, with 13 bases in between. Germline V gene data show CDR1 as MNHEY and CDR2 as SVGAGI. CDR3 length equals 15 residues. The CDR3 spells CASSYAGRGPYEQYF. The CDR3 nucleotides read TGTGCCAGCAGTTACGCCGGGCGGGGTCCCTACGAGCAGTACTTC.

The V and J genes are TRBV7-8 and TRBJ2-1; 10 positions agree with TRBD2. The junction had 7 bases not matched to a gene; V was cut back by 2 bases and J by 6 bases. The germline gives CDR1 SGHVS, CDR2 FQNEAQ. CDR3 length equals 16 residues. CDR3 sequence reads: CASSLITSGMGNEQFF. The DNA for the CDR3 is TGTGCCAGCAGCTTAATTACTAGCGGGATGGGCAATGAGCAGTTCTTC.

J is TRBJ2-2 and V is TRBV5-1; D not certain. From germline, CDR1 is SGHRS and CDR2 YFSETQ. V was cut by 4 bases and J by 1 base, with 11 bases left in between. The length of the CDR3 is 15 residues. This chain's CDR3 is CASSSARLNTGELFF. The CDR3 DNA reads as TGCGCCAGCAGCAGCGCACGGCTGAACACCGGGGAGCTGTTTTTT.

The chain combines TRBV9 with TRBJ2-3; TRBD1 agrees at 11 bases. This CDR3 spans 15 amino acids. V was pared by 7 bases and J by 8 bases, with 12 bases of the junction left unmatched. Per germline, CDR1 SGDLS and CDR2 YYNGEE. The CDR3 spells CASSSGGQGAGTQYF. The CDR3 DNA reads TGTGCCAGCTCAAGTGGTGGACAGGGGGCGGGTACGCAGTATTTT.

The chain couples TRBV18 to TRBJ2-2, with 8 bases lining up with TRBD1. Trimming at V came to 5 bases and at J to 4 bases, leaving 9 bases not matched to a gene. Germline CDR1 KGHSH, CDR2 LQKENI. CDR3 length: 16 amino acids. CDR3 in amino acids: CASSFGAQGVTGELFF. The CDR3 nucleotides are TGTGCCAGCTCATTCGGGGCACAGGGGGTCACCGGGGAGCTGTTTTTT.

The chain has TRBV27 and TRBJ2-6; no firm D call. Per the germline V gene, CDR1 is MNHEY and CDR2 is SMNVEV (reference sequence). This CDR3 is built from 14 residues. V lost 5 bases, J lost 0 bases, and 5 bases lay in between. CDR3: CASSLYSGANVLTF. CDR3 DNA sequence: TGTGCCAGCAGTCTATACTCTGGGGCCAACGTCCTGACTTTC.

The chain employs TRBV28 and TRBJ2-1; 8 bases are a match to TRBD2. This CDR3 is 16 amino acids long. The J segment lost 7 bases and the V segment lost 6 bases, leaving 14 bases of the junction unmatched. Germline lookup yields CDR1 MDHEN and CDR2 SYDVKM. Written as DNA, the CDR3 is TGTGCCAGCAGCTATACAGCGGGACTAGGGGTAAATGAGCAGTTCTTC. Its translation: CASSYTAGLGVNEQFF.

The chain joins TRBV5-1 to TRBJ2-1, with 7 nucleotides matching TRBD2. Unmatched junction bases numbered 8, after V lost 5 bases and J lost 3 bases. The CDR3 contains 15 residues. Germline CDR1 SGHRS, CDR2 YFSETQ. CDR3 protein: CASSQEGGHYNEQFF. DNA of the CDR3: TGCGCCAGCAGTCAGGAGGGAGGGCACTACAATGAGCAGTTCTTC.

This chain joins TRBV5-4 and TRBJ2-7; D may be TRBD1 (5 bases). The germline V gene has CDR1 SGHNT and CDR2 YYREEE (reference sequence). Trimming took 4 bases from V and 5 from J, leaving 10 bases between them. CDR3 length: 12 amino acids. This chain's CDR3 is CASSTVGDEQYF. CDR3 bases: TGTGCCAGCAGCACAGTAGGGGACGAGCAGTACTTC.

Notes on this clone: Relative to the germline gene, one junction end is altered; a read error may explain this. The chain recombines TRBV6-5 with TRBJ2-5; the match to TRBD1 covers 8 bases. Germline V lookup: CDR1 MNHEY, CDR2 SVGAGI. The CDR3 consists of 13 residues. CDR3 region: CASSPGGHTPRDF. CDR3 DNA: TGTGCCAGCAGTCCAGGGGGCCATACCCCTAGGGACTTC.

This chain connects TRBV15 to TRBJ2-3; TRBD2 might be the D (5 bases). CDR1 and CDR2 (germline): LNHNV, YYDKDF (reference sequence). CDR3 size: 12 residues. Trimming removed 8 bases at V and 4 bases at J, with 10 bases between. The CDR3 protein is CATASHPDTQYF. The DNA for the CDR3 is TGTGCCACCGCTAGCCACCCAGATACGCAGTATTTT.

The CDR3 here is CASSRNTGSQETQYF. CDR3 sequence (DNA): TGCGCCAGCAGCCGAAATACAGGGAGTCAAGAGACCCAGTACTTC. The chain recombines TRBV5-1 with TRBJ2-5, with D maybe TRBD1 (6 bases). The CDR3 is made up of 15 amino acids. The V gene lost 4 bases and the J gene lost 2 bases, with 15 bases spanning the gap. Germline V gene data show CDR1 as SGHRS and CDR2 as YFSETQ.

The rearrangement uses TRBV4-1 and TRBJ1-5; the D gene is possibly TRBD1 (5 bases). This CDR3 region has 13 residues. CDR1 is MGHRA, CDR2 YSYEKL, per germline. V lost 1 base, J lost 8 bases, and 9 bases lay in between. CDR3 DNA: TGCGCCAGCAGCCAAGGGGGGGTTGAGCCCCAGCATTTT. Translated: CASSQGGVEPQHF.

With regard to this clone: This same CDR3 is encoded by further DNA sequences in the sample. This chain connects TRBV6-1 to TRBJ2-7; 9 nucleotides line up with TRBD1. Germline lookup yields CDR1 MNHNS and CDR2 SASEGT. CDR3 size: 14 residues. After removal of 9 bases from V and 4 bases from J, the junction contained 10 bases not matched to a gene. The CDR3 protein is CASRTGTGLYEQYF. The CDR3 region has the DNA TGTGCCAGTCGGACCGGGACAGGGTTGTACGAGCAGTACTTC.

Regarding this clone: The sample carries other DNA sequences with the same CDR3. The CDR3 is CATSRGGGYYEQYF. Here the CDR3 DNA reads TGTGCCACCAGCAGAGGGGGCGGGTACTACGAGCAGTACTTC. The chain has TRBV15 and TRBJ2-7; D might be TRBD1 or TRBD2, each matching 5 bases. CDR3 length: 14 residues. The germline V gene has CDR1 LNHNV and CDR2 YYDKDF (reference sequence). V was pared by 1 base and J by 3 bases, with 10 bases between.

The J gene is TRBJ1-1, the V gene TRBV14; no clear D. V was cut by 3 bases and J by 0 bases, with 11 bases left in between. CDR3 size: 15 residues. Per germline, CDR1 SGHDN and CDR2 FVKESK. CDR3 residues: CASSHKRQLNTEAFF. The CDR3 bases are TGTGCCAGCAGCCACAAAAGGCAATTGAACACTGAAGCTTTCTTT. The whole variable domain, remainder taken from reference TRBV14 and TRBJ1-1, is EAGVTQFPSHSVIEKGQTVTLRCDPISGHDNLYWYRRVMGKEIKFLLHFVKESKQDESGMPNNRFLAERTGGTYSTLKVQPAELEDSGVYFCASSHKRQLNTEAFFGQGTRLTVV.

As DNA, the CDR3 is TGTGCCAGCAGCCCCCCCTTGTGGCAGAAAGGTGATGGCTACACCTTC. Amino acids: CASSPPLWQKGDGYTF. The rearrangement joins TRBV7-9 to TRBJ1-2; D unclear. Looked up from germline, CDR1 is SEHNR and CDR2 is FQNEAQ (reference sequence). Trimming cost V 5 bases and J 6 bases, with 22 bases left between them. The CDR3 contains 16 residues. Filled out from reference TRBV7-9 and TRBJ1-2, the complete variable domain reads DTGVSQNPRHKITKRGQNVTFRCDPISEHNRLYWYRQTLGQGPEFLTYFQNEAQLEKSRLLSDRFSAERPKGSFSTLEIQRTEQGDSAMYLCASSPPLWQKGDGYTFGSGTRLTVV.

The rearrangement uses TRBV30 and TRBJ1-1; the D is unclear. V was shortened by 0 bases and J by 2 bases, with 13 bases between the two germline ends. The CDR3 is made up of 15 amino acids. Per the germline V gene, CDR1 is GTSNPN and CDR2 is SVGIG (reference sequence). This chain's CDR3 is CAWSVRGVPNTEAFF. CDR3 DNA: TGTGCCTGGAGTGTCCGTGGGGTACCTAACACTGAAGCTTTCTTT.